This entry concerns a single T cell receptor beta chain. These data belong to a study of shared clonotypes between healthy human individuals. An assay was performed, and its level was deep. Ten immunoSEQ deep assay plates were used to sequence the DNA of unsorted PBMCs. Generated by immunoSEQ multiplex PCR, the TCRdb table keeps only in-frame clones and is missing some. The table lists approximately 500,000 clones, 79% of them singletons. Germline lookup yields CDR1 SGHAT and CDR2 FQNNGV. After removal of 4 bases from V and 1 base from J, the junction contained 7 bases not matched to a gene. The CDR3 consists of 16 residues.

Sequenced: PBMCs. V gene TRBV11-2 combines with J gene TRBJ2-3, with 8 nucleotides matching TRBD1. The clonotype comes from a woman aged 40 to 55 in good health. Some clones in this sample may be carry-over from other donors' samples. As DNA, the CDR3 is TGTGCCAGCAGCTCAGACTGGGACAGGCGCACAGATACGCAGTATTTT. Protein product: CASSSDWDRRTDTQYF.